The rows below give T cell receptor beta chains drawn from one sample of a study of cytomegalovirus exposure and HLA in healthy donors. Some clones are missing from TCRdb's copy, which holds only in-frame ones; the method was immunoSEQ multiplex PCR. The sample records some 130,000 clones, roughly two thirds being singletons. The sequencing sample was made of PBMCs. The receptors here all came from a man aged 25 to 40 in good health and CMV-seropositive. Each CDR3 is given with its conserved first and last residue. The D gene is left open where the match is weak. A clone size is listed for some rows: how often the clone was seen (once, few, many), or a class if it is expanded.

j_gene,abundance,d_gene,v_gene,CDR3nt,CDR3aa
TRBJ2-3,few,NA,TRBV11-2,TGTGCCAGCAGCTTATGGGGCGCGGGCACAGATACGCAGTATTTT,CASSLWGAGTDTQYF
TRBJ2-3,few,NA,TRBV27,TGTGCCAGCAGTTTACTAGCGTATCAGAGCACAGATACGCAGTATTTT,CASSLLAYQSTDTQYF
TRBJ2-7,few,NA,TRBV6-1,TGTGCCAGCAGTCAGACTAGTGGGACCCCCCGCGAGCAGTACTTC,CASSQTSGTPREQYF
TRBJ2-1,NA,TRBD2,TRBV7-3,TGTGCCAGCAGCTTAAAGGGAGGGGCGGCCAATGAGCAGTTCTTC,CASSLKGGAANEQFF
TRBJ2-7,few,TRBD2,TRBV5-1,TGCGCCAGCAAACCCGCAGCGGGATCTTACGAGCAGTACTTC,CASKPAAGSYEQYF
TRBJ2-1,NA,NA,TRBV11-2,TGTGCCAGCAGCTTAGGGGCAGGGACAGAGCAGTTCTTC,CASSLGAGTEQFF
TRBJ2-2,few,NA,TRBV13,TGTGCCAGCAGCGAAACTAGTAGGATTGTCACCGGGGAGCTGTTTTTT,CASSETSRIVTGELFF
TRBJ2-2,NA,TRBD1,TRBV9,TGTGCCAGCAGCGTAGAGACAGGGGGAACCGGGGAGCTGTTTTTT,CASSVETGGTGELFF
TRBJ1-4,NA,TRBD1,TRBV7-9,TGTGCCAGCAGCAGCACAGGGGGCGTGGTAGGTGAAAAACTGTTTTTT,CASSSTGGVVGEKLFF
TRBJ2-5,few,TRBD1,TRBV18,TGTGCCAGCTCCCGGGACAGGGTATCAGAGACCCAGTACTTC,CASSRDRVSETQYF
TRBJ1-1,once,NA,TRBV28,TGTGCCAGCAGTTTATGGGAACGCCAGGGGACTGAAGCTTTCTTT,CASSLWERQGTEAFF
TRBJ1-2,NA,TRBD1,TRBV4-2,TGTGCCAGCAGCCGCGTAGGAGGGGACAGCTATGGCTACACCTTC,CASSRVGGDSYGYTF
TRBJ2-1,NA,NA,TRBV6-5,TGTGCCAGCACGCCCTCCCCCTCAGGGTACAATGAGCAGTTCTTC,CASTPSPSGYNEQFF
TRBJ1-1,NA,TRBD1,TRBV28,TGTGCCAGCAGTTTATGGACAGGGGGAAACACTGAAGCTTTCTTT,CASSLWTGGNTEAFF
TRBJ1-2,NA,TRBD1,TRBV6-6,TGTGCCAGCAGTTACTTTGGACAGGGGGCTAACTATGGCTACACCTTC,CASSYFGQGANYGYTF
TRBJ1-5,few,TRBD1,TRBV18,TGTGCCAGCTCACCAACGACAGGGATCCTTAACAATCAGCCCCAGCATTTT,CASSPTTGILNNQPQHF
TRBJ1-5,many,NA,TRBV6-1,TGTGCCAGCAGTGAAGGGGCAGGCAATCAGCCCCAGCATTTT,CASSEGAGNQPQHF
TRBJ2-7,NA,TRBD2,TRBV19,TGTGCCAGTAGTGACCGGACTAGCGGCTCCTACGAGCAGTACTTC,CASSDRTSGSYEQYF
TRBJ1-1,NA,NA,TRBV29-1,TGCAGCGTTGAGAGGGTCCCTAACACTGAAGCTTTCTTT,CSVERVPNTEAFF
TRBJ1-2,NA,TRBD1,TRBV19,TGTGCCACCCGGGACAGGGGAGCTAACTATGGCTACACCTTC,CATRDRGANYGYTF
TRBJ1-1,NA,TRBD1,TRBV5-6,TGTGCCAGCAGCTCGGGACAGTTCTCCAAAGCTTTCTTT,CASSSGQFSKAFF
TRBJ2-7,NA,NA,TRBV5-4,TGTGCCAGCAGCTTGGGTGGAGCGCAAAGCTACGAGCAGTACTTC,CASSLGGAQSYEQYF
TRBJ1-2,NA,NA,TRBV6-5,TGTGCCAGCAGTTACTCAATACAGGGTTTGGGCTACACCTTC,CASSYSIQGLGYTF
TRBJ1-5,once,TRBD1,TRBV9,TGTGCCAGCAGCACGGGACAGTCAGGTAATCAGCCCCAGCATTTT,CASSTGQSGNQPQHF
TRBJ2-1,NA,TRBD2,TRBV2,TGTGCCAGCAGTCCCGGGGGAGCGGGAGACAATGAGCAGTTCTTC,CASSPGGAGDNEQFF
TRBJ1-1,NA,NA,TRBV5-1,TGCGCCAGCAGCGATACACCAGGGGACACTGAAGCTTTCTTT,CASSDTPGDTEAFF
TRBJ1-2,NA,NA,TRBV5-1,TGCGCCAGCAGCCCCTTCCTATCGGGGGGCTATGGCTACACCTTC,CASSPFLSGGYGYTF
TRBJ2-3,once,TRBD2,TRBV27,TGTGCCAGCAGTTTATCTGGTTGGACTAGCGGGAGGGGCACAGATACGCAGTATTTT,CASSLSGWTSGRGTDTQYF
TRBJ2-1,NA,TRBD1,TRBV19,TGTGCCTCACAAAAGGGGACAGGCCGAAATGAGCAGTTCTTC,CASQKGTGRNEQFF
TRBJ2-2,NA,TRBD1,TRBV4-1,TGCGCCAGCAGCCAAAAGGACAGGGGGTGGACCGGGGAGCTGTTTTTT,CASSQKDRGWTGELFF
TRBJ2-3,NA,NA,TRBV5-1,TGCGCCAGCAGCTTGGGGCAGTGGGCCGATACGCAGTATTTT,CASSLGQWADTQYF
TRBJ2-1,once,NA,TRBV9,TGTGCCAGCAGCGTAGGAGGGGGAGCGACCTCCTACAATGAGCAGTTCTTC,CASSVGGGATSYNEQFF
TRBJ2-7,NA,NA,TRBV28,TGTGCCAGCAGGAACGGACAAGGGCTAGCCTACGAGCAGTACTTC,CASRNGQGLAYEQYF
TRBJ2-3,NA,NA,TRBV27,TGTGCCAGCAGTTCCAGGGTCTTTCAGGTCAGCACAGATACGCAGTATTTT,CASSSRVFQVSTDTQYF
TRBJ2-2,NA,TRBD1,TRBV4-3,TGCGCCAGCAGCCAAGTGGGTTACAGGGGGTATTCGACCGGGGAGCTGTTTTTT,CASSQVGYRGYSTGELFF
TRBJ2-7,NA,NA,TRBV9,TGTGCCAGCAGCGTAGCAGGACAGGTGGGAGGCGAGCAGTACTTC,CASSVAGQVGGEQYF
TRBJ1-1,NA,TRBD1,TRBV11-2,TGTGCCAGCAGCTCGGGACAGGCGAACACTGAAGCTTTCTTT,CASSSGQANTEAFF
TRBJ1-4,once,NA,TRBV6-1,TGTGCCAGCAGTGAAATAGGTACAGCGGTCGGGTCGCTGTTTTTT,CASSEIGTAVGSLFF
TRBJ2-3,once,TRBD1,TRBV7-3,TGTGCCAGCAGCCCGACGGGGACAGGGGGCAGAGATACGCAGTATTTT,CASSPTGTGGRDTQYF
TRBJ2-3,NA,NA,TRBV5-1,TGCGCCAGCAGCTCCAAGTCTACAGGGACCATAACAGATACGCAGTATTTT,CASSSKSTGTITDTQYF
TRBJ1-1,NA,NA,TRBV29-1,TGCAGCGCACAGGGGAACACTGAAGCTTTCTTT,CSAQGNTEAFF
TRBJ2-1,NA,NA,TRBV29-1,TGCAGCGTTGCCCAGTCCTACAATGAGCAGTTCTTC,CSVAQSYNEQFF
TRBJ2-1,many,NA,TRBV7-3,TGTGCCAGCAGCTTAACTTTGCAGGGGGGAGGTGAGCAGTTCTTC,CASSLTLQGGGEQFF
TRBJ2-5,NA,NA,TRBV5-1,TGCGCCAGCAGCTTGACAGTACCCTACCAAGAGACCCAGTACTTC,CASSLTVPYQETQYF
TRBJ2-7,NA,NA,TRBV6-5,TGTGCCAGCAGTTACTCGTGGCAGGGTTTGTCCCACGAGCAGTACTTC,CASSYSWQGLSHEQYF
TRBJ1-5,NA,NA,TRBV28,TGTGCCAGCAGGCCTGGACAGTTCAATCGGCCCCAGCATTTT,CASRPGQFNRPQHF
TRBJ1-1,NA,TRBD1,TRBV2,TGTGCCAGCAGTGAAGGGACAGGGGGAACTAACACTGAAGCTTTCTTT,CASSEGTGGTNTEAFF
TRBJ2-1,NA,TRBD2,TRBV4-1,TGCGCCAGCAGCCAACCGCTTCGGACTAGCGGGAGGTTATGGGAGCAGTTCTTC,CASSQPLRTSGRLWEQFF
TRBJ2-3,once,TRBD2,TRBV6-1,TGTGCCAGCAGTGAAAGGAGGGAGGGGGATACGCAGTATTTT,CASSERREGDTQYF
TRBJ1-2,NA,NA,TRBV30,TGTGCCTGGAGTAATGACAGTCCCTATGGCTACACCTTC,CAWSNDSPYGYTF
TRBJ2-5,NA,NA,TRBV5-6,TGTGCCAGCAGCTTGGGACAGATAGAGACCCAGTACTTC,CASSLGQIETQYF
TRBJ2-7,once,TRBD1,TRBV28,TGTACCAGCAGTTCCCCGAGGATCGGGACAGGGTCCCACGAGCAGTACTTC,CTSSSPRIGTGSHEQYF